These 28 T cell receptor beta chains share one sample of origin, sequenced in a study of cytomegalovirus exposure and HLA in healthy donors (dated by TCRdb to the late 2010s). Libraries were prepared through the immunoSEQ multiplex PCR assay. For the multiplex PCR, a mixture combining 60 forward primers for TCR Vbeta segments and 13 reverse primers for TCR Jbeta segments was used. The clones in this table, taken by TCRdb from immuneACCESS, are in-frame only. Not every clone is retained; where verified, under half of the shortfall comes from an unresolved V gene, and the cause of the rest is unknown. The sample table contains around 150,000 clones; only one count was recorded for 75% of them. The ten largest clonotypes hold approximately 11% of the sample. Sequences were obtained from PBMCs. The receptors shown here come from a man younger than 30 in good health and CMV-seropositive.

The chain carries TRBV5-1 and TRBJ2-1; D remains ambiguous. This CDR3 has 14 amino acids. CDR1 SGHRS and CDR2 YFSETQ come from the germline V gene. Between the trimmed V and J ends, which lost 1 base and 8 bases, there was a span of 13 bases. The CDR3 protein is CASSLMLDHDEQFF. CDR3 bases: TGCGCCAGCAGCTTGATGTTAGATCACGATGAGCAGTTCTTC. The full variable domain, completed using reference TRBV5-1 and TRBJ2-1, is KAGVTQTPRYLIKTRGQQVTLSCSPISGHRSVSWYQQTPGQGLQFLFEYFSETQRNKGNFPGRFSGRQFSNSRSEMNVSTLELGDSALYLCASSLMLDHDEQFFGPGTRLTVL.

This clone was recorded once. The chain links TRBV27 to TRBJ2-3; 8 bases match TRBD1. The CDR3 contains 14 residues. Germline V gene data show CDR1 as MNHEY and CDR2 as SMNVEV (reference sequence). V was pared by 6 bases and J by 7 bases, with 9 bases of the junction left unmatched. The CDR3 loop reads CASRGTGKRYTQYF. DNA for the CDR3: TGTGCCAGCAGGGGGACAGGAAAGCGTTATACGCAGTATTTT.

The chain carries TRBV5-8 and TRBJ2-7, with D possibly matching TRBD1 (6 bases). With 1 base removed from V and 1 base from J, the gap between germline ends came to 15 bases. The germline V gene encodes CDR1 SGHTS and CDR2 YDEGEE. There are 16 residues in the CDR3. In DNA, the CDR3 is TGTGCCAGCAGCTTGTTCCCAAGACAGGCTTCCTACGAGCAGTACTTC. Encoded protein: CASSLFPRQASYEQYF.

V usage is TRBV5-1 and J usage is TRBJ2-5, with D tentatively TRBD1 (5 bases). The DNA end is more similar to TRBJ2-7, so the J call may be wrong. The CDR3 has 12 residues. The V gene's germline CDR1 is SGHRS and CDR2 YFSETQ. The CDR3 protein is CASRTDSYEQYF. In DNA form, the CDR3 reads TGCGCCAGCAGGACAGACTCCTACGAGCAGTACTTC.

The chain uses TRBV9 and TRBJ1-1; D is unresolved. This CDR3 has 15 residues. Germline CDR1 SGDLS, CDR2 YYNGEE. V was shortened by 0 bases and J by 1 base, with 10 bases between the two germline ends. As DNA, the CDR3 is TGTGCCAGCAGCGTAGCGGAAGCAGGGAACACTGAAGCTTTCTTT. Amino acid sequence: CASSVAEAGNTEAFF.

The chain combines TRBV27 with TRBJ2-7; the match to TRBD2 covers 10 bases. The CDR3 runs 14 residues. The germline gives CDR1 MNHEY, CDR2 SMNVEV (reference sequence). The V gene end was trimmed by 2 bases and the J gene end by 6 bases; junction bases not matched to a gene: 4. CDR3 amino acids: CASSLLAGVGEQYF. As DNA, the CDR3 is TGTGCCAGCAGTTTACTAGCGGGAGTTGGCGAGCAGTACTTC.

The chain links TRBV2 to TRBJ1-1; D uncertain. The germline CDR1 and CDR2 sequences are SNHLY and FYNNEI. The V end was cut by 6 bases, the J end by 0 bases, with 14 bases between. The CDR3 extends over 15 amino acids. The CDR3 here is CASSLKGLLNTEAFF. CDR3 bases: TGTGCCAGCAGCCTAAAAGGACTGTTGAACACTGAAGCTTTCTTT.

J is TRBJ2-3 and V is TRBV27; maybe TRBD2 (5 bases). V gave up 3 bases and J gave up 3 bases, with 13 bases separating them. The germline V gene encodes CDR1 MNHEY and CDR2 SMNVEV (reference sequence). The CDR3 consists of 15 residues. The CDR3 region is CASSFRGRSTDTQYF. CDR3 sequence (DNA): TGTGCCAGCAGTTTCCGAGGGCGTTCGACAGATACGCAGTATTTT.

This clone was seen a handful of times. This sequence joins TRBV11-2 and TRBJ2-3, with 10 bases fitting TRBD2. This CDR3 contains 17 residues. The germline V gene has CDR1 SGHAT and CDR2 FQNNGV. Trimming at V came to 5 bases and at J to 2 bases, leaving 10 bases not matched to a gene. CDR3 coding DNA: TGTGCCAGCAGCCAAAGGGCGGGGACTAGCGTCACAGATACGCAGTATTTT. As protein: CASSQRAGTSVTDTQYF.

In this sample, this clone turned up a few times. The chain couples TRBV30 to TRBJ1-2; 8 bases align to TRBD1. CDR1 is GTSNPN and CDR2 is SVGIG in the germline V gene (reference sequence). This CDR3 region has 13 residues. The junction had 4 bases not matched to a gene; V was cut back by 5 bases and J by 2 bases. DNA of the CDR3: TGTGCCTGGGGGACAGGATCCAACTATGGCTACACCTTC. This encodes CAWGTGSNYGYTF.

V and J are TRBV27 and TRBJ2-7; TRBD2 agrees at 8 bases. In germline, CDR1 is MNHEY, CDR2 SMNVEV (reference sequence). The J segment lost 2 bases and the V segment lost 5 bases, leaving 14 bases of the junction unmatched. This CDR3 has 17 residues. CDR3 coding DNA: TGTGCCAGCAGTGGAACAAGGGGTCATAGCGGGACCTACGAGCAGTACTTC. It translates to CASSGTRGHSGTYEQYF.

This clone showed up just once. The chain recombines TRBV4-1 with TRBJ2-7; 9 positions agree with TRBD1. V gave up 1 base and J gave up 4 bases; unmatched junction bases: 5. There are 15 residues in the CDR3. The germline V gene has CDR1 MGHRA and CDR2 YSYEKL. CDR3 sequence: CASSQVGTGFYEQYF. The CDR3 DNA is TGCGCCAGCAGCCAAGTTGGGACAGGGTTTTACGAGCAGTACTTC.

This clone turned up a few times. This rearrangement joins TRBV6-1 to TRBJ1-1, with D possibly TRBD1 on 5 matching bases. The CDR3 consists of 13 residues. Germline V CDR1 and CDR2: MNHNS, SASEGT. V lost 2 bases, J lost 4 bases, and 8 bases lay in between. As DNA, the CDR3 is TGTGCCAGCAGTGAAACCAGGGCCACTGAAGCTTTCTTT. Encoded protein: CASSETRATEAFF.

V gene TRBV28 combines with J gene TRBJ1-1, with 10 bases that match TRBD1. This CDR3 comprises 14 residues. J lost 7 bases, V lost 5 bases, and 7 bases had no gene match. The V gene's germline CDR1 is MDHEN and CDR2 SYDVKM. In nucleotides, the CDR3 is TGTGCCAGCAGTCCCCAGGGACAGGGGAATGAAGCTTTCTTT. This sequence encodes CASSPQGQGNEAFF.

V and J are TRBV27 and TRBJ2-3; a weak D match, TRBD2 (6 bases). The CDR3 has 16 amino acids. V was pared by 6 bases and J by 5 bases, with 21 bases between. CDR1 and CDR2 (germline): MNHEY, SMNVEV (reference sequence). Here the CDR3 DNA reads TGTGCCAGCAGACGCCCCGAGGGTGGGCGGGGAGATACGCAGTATTTT. Translated, it gives CASRRPEGGRGDTQYF.

CDR3 bases: TGTGCCAGCGAAGACAGGGGTGGGTTTGAAGCTTTCTTT. Its translation is CASEDRGGFEAFF. The J gene is TRBJ1-1, the V gene TRBV18; 8 nucleotides match TRBD1. V dropped 8 bases and J dropped 7; count of bases not matched to a gene: 9. Germline CDR1 is KGHSH and CDR2 is LQKENI. The CDR3 is 13 amino acids.

The chain employs TRBV20-1 and TRBJ1-1, with D maybe TRBD1 (5 bases). CDR1 and CDR2 from the germline V gene are DFQATT and SNEGSKA (reference sequence). The CDR3 is 11 residues long. Trimming left V 6 bases short and J 5 bases short, with 10 bases between. The CDR3 DNA follows: TGCAGTGCCGAAAGACAGACTGAAGCTTTCTTT. Its protein is CSAERQTEAFF.

This chain uses TRBV5-1 with TRBJ2-4; 10 nucleotides line up with TRBD1. The CDR3 covers 15 residues. The V gene end was trimmed by 4 bases and the J gene end by 8 bases; junction bases not matched to a gene: 9. Germline CDR1 is SGHRS and CDR2 is YFSETQ. The DNA for the CDR3 is TGCGCCAGCAGCCCCCTGGGCGGGACAGGGGACATTCAGTACTTC. Protein sequence: CASSPLGGTGDIQYF.

The J gene is TRBJ1-2, the V gene TRBV19; tentative D call: TRBD1 (5 bases). Trimming took 3 bases from V and 0 from J, leaving 14 bases between them. The CDR3 has 16 amino acids. Germline CDR1 is LNHDA and CDR2 is SQIVND (reference sequence). The CDR3 here is CASSIFGAPPNYGYTF. CDR3 nucleotide sequence: TGTGCCAGTAGTATCTTTGGGGCGCCGCCTAACTATGGCTACACCTTC.

This clone was observed once. The rearrangement uses TRBV7-9 and TRBJ2-2; D is unresolved. CDR1 is SEHNR, CDR2 FQNEAQ, per germline (reference sequence). The CDR3 loop spans 12 amino acids. V was trimmed by 4 bases and J by 2 bases, leaving 2 bases between them. This CDR3 reads CASSSNTGELFF. The CDR3 DNA is TGTGCCAGCAGCTCAAACACCGGGGAGCTGTTTTTT.

The chain combines TRBV6-6 with TRBJ1-2; 7 nucleotides agree with TRBD1. CDR3 length equals 14 residues. Looked up from germline, CDR1 is MNHNY and CDR2 is SVGAGI (reference sequence). J was trimmed by 3 bases and V by 2 bases; bases with no gene match: 3. CDR3 protein: CASSYPTGDYGYTF. CDR3 in DNA: TGTGCCAGCAGTTACCCCACAGGGGACTATGGCTACACCTTC.

The chain is built from TRBV6-5 and TRBJ2-5; TRBD2 aligns across 12 bases. This CDR3 is built from 15 residues. J was trimmed by 5 bases and V by 4 bases; bases with no gene match: 5. Germline V gene lookup returns CDR1 MNHEY and CDR2 SVGAGI. The CDR3 sequence: CASSSRTSGDETQYF. The DNA for the CDR3 is TGTGCCAGCAGTTCTCGGACTAGCGGGGATGAGACCCAGTACTTC.

Here the CDR3 DNA reads TGTGCCAGCAGCCAACTTACCGGGACAGTAAATGAAAAACTGTTTTTT. Encoded protein: CASSQLTGTVNEKLFF. J is TRBJ1-4 and V is TRBV4-2; TRBD1 matches 7 bases. The CDR3 contains 16 residues. The trim removed 2 bases at V and 5 bases at J, leaving 8 bases unmatched. Germline CDR1 is LGHNA and CDR2 is YNFKEQ.

CDR3 loop: CASGWSHGLVQNSNQPQHF. CDR3 nucleotide sequence: TGTGCCAGCGGCTGGTCGCATGGCCTTGTACAAAATAGCAATCAGCCCCAGCATTTT. J is TRBJ1-5 and V is TRBV2; D unresolved. The CDR3 contains 19 residues. Germline V gives CDR1 SNHLY, CDR2 FYNNEI. V was pared by 8 bases and J by 0 bases, with 26 bases between. Based on the CDR3 plus reference TRBV2 and TRBJ1-5, the full variable domain is EPEVTQTPSHQVTQMGQEVILRCVPISNHLYFYWYRQILGQKVEFLVSFYNNEISEKSEIFDDQFSVERPDGSNFTLKIRSTKLEDSAMYFCASGWSHGLVQNSNQPQHFGDGTRLSIL.

The chain employs TRBV30 and TRBJ2-4; TRBD2 aligns across 9 bases. CDR3 length: 17 amino acids. Germline lookup yields CDR1 GTSNPN and CDR2 SVGIG (reference sequence). Germline trimming cut 5 bases from V and 6 bases from J; bases unmatched to any gene: 17. Here the CDR3 DNA reads TGTGCCTGGGAAGGGGCGGGAGGGCCGGATTTAGGAAACATTCAGTACTTC. It encodes CAWEGAGGPDLGNIQYF. The full variable domain, with the rest looked up from reference TRBV30 and TRBJ2-4, is SQTIHQWPATLVQPVGSPLSLECTVEGTSNPNLYWYRQAAGRGLQLLFYSVGIGQISSEVPQNLSASRPQDRQFILSSKKLLLSDSGFYLCAWEGAGGPDLGNIQYFGAGTRLSVL.

The chain links TRBV11-2 to TRBJ2-3, with a tentative D call TRBD1 (6 bases). The germline V gene encodes CDR1 SGHAT and CDR2 FQNNGV. CDR3 size: 14 residues. Trimming removed 1 base from V and 4 bases from J, with 9 bases in between. The CDR3 DNA reads as TGTGCCAGCAGCTTAGGCAGGGGCGCAGATACGCAGTATTTT. This sequence encodes CASSLGRGADTQYF.

The chain carries TRBV7-3 and TRBJ2-2, with D perhaps matching TRBD1 (6 bases). The length of the CDR3 is 15 residues. The germline gives CDR1 SGHTA, CDR2 FQGTGA. V was shortened by 4 bases and J by 3 bases, with 12 bases between the two germline ends. CDR3 residues: CASSSTGFHTGELFF. The CDR3 nucleotides are TGTGCCAGCAGCTCTACAGGGTTTCACACCGGGGAGCTGTTTTTT.

The chain combines TRBV5-1 with TRBJ2-7, with TRBD1 as a possible D gene (5 bases). The CDR3 has 14 amino acids. Trimming stripped 4 bases from V and 0 bases from J, with 11 bases between. The germline gives CDR1 SGHRS, CDR2 YFSETQ. CDR3 sequence (DNA): TGCGCCAGCAGCCCAGCCGACAGCTCCTACGAGCAGTACTTC. As protein: CASSPADSSYEQYF. The whole variable domain, remainder taken from reference TRBV5-1 and TRBJ2-7, is KAGVTQTPRYLIKTRGQQVTLSCSPISGHRSVSWYQQTPGQGLQFLFEYFSETQRNKGNFPGRFSGRQFSNSRSEMNVSTLELGDSALYLCASSPADSSYEQYFGPGTRLTVT.